This T cell receptor beta chain was profiled in a study of blood T cells in healthy people across ages. Points from the study as a whole: The unsorted PBMCs prevented any conclusive comparison of naive versus antigen-experienced cells.

To note about this clonotype: The antigen remains unidentified.

It was with a sample-barcoded 5' primer and a J-beta primer mix that a second PCR of roughly 7 to 12 cycles was run. Each CDR3 protein gets one entry after TCRdb re-called the 5' RACE reads with MiXCR. The sample lists approximately 1,000,000 distinct CDR3 sequences, around two fifths occurring once. The clonotype was recovered from a man aged 18 to 30 in good health. Sample: blood.

CDR3 in amino acids: CASSPGLVVSREQYF. The CDR3 DNA reads TGTGCCAGCAGCCCAGGACTAGTGGTTTCTCGTGAGCAGTACTTC. The chain recombines TRBV12-3 or TRBV12-4 with TRBJ2-5, with 7 bases fitting TRBD2. This CDR3 has 15 residues. V lost 6 bases, J lost 11 bases, and 18 bases stayed unmatched.